This is a list of T cell receptor beta chains from one sample in a study of T-cell memory formation after mild COVID-19. TCRdb re-analysed the 5' RACE reads in MiXCR, keeping a single row per CDR3 protein. The repertoire has around 470,000 distinct CDR3 sequences, 15% to 20% of them found once; the top ten carry approximately 8.4%. Material for sequencing was PBMCs or a T cell subset sorted from them (not recorded which). These receptors all stem from an adult woman who had mild COVID-19 (a few samples of this study predate the infection). Cell type and time point are not known. Each CDR3 is given with its conserved first and last residue. Fields, in order: V gene, D gene, J gene, clone size, CDR3 protein, CDR3 DNA. D genes are given only for firm matches. Size tells how often a clone was seen (once, few, many) or the class of an expanded clone, and some rows leave it out.

>TRBV6-1|TRBD1|TRBJ1-5|NA
CASRATGAMTQPQHF
TGTGCCAGCAGGGCCACAGGGGCGATGACTCAGCCCCAGCATTTT
>TRBV7-8|NA|TRBJ2-6|NA
CASSSPGLDFSGANVLTF
TGTGCCAGCAGCTCCCCGGGACTGGACTTCTCTGGGGCCAACGTCCTGACTTTC
>TRBV18|NA|TRBJ2-7|NA
CASCPTRSSYEQYF
TGTGCCAGCTGCCCGACTAGGAGCTCCTACGAGCAGTACTTC
>TRBV24-1|NA|TRBJ1-1|NA
CATSDFGQQEAFF
TGTGCCACCAGTGATTTCGGGCAGCAAGAAGCTTTCTTT
>TRBV7-2|TRBD1|TRBJ1-2|few
CASSLFTMRQGAYGYTF
TGTGCCAGCAGCTTATTCACGATGCGGCAGGGGGCGTATGGCTACACCTTC
>TRBV5-1|TRBD1|TRBJ1-2|NA
CASSLWDRTGGYTF
TGCGCCAGCAGCTTGTGGGACAGGACGGGTGGCTACACCTTC
>TRBV7-3|NA|TRBJ1-2|few
CASSLYGGSDGYTF
TGTGCCAGCAGCTTGTACGGGGGCTCTGATGGCTACACCTTC
>TRBV7-2|TRBD2|TRBJ2-5|NA
CASSLGRVEASGAWETQYF
TGTGCCAGCAGCTTAGGCCGGGTGGAGGCTAGCGGGGCGTGGGAGACCCAGTACTTC
>TRBV7-9|NA|TRBJ1-4|NA
CASSLRGSGPDEKLFF
TGTGCCAGCAGCTTAAGAGGGTCGGGGCCAGATGAAAAACTGTTTTTT
>TRBV28|TRBD2|TRBJ2-1|few
CATQRGGRNEQFF
TGTGCCACTCAGAGGGGCGGGAGGAATGAGCAGTTCTTC
>TRBV7-2|NA|TRBJ2-3|few
CASSSSGRYTDTQYF
TGTGCCAGCAGCTCTTCAGGGCGGTACACAGATACGCAGTATTTT
>TRBV9|TRBD2|TRBJ2-2|few
CASSVDGGAGELFF
TGTGCCAGCAGCGTAGACGGGGGGGCCGGGGAGCTGTTTTTT
>TRBV4-2|TRBD2|TRBJ2-4|few
CASSQDRPLGQGGVAKNIQYF
TGTGCCAGCAGCCAAGATCGTCCCCTGGGGCAGGGAGGGGTGGCCAAAAACATTCAGTACTTC
>TRBV5-1|NA|TRBJ2-1|NA
CASSLQGEGEQFF
TGCGCCAGCAGCTTGCAGGGTGAGGGTGAGCAGTTCTTC
>TRBV20-1|NA|TRBJ1-2|NA
CSARVPGVYGYTF
TGCAGTGCTAGAGTTCCAGGGGTCTATGGCTACACCTTC
>TRBV25-1|NA|TRBJ2-1|few
CASSEVRGHEQFF
TGTGCCAGCAGTGAGGTCAGGGGCCATGAGCAGTTCTTC
>TRBV20-1|TRBD1|TRBJ2-2|NA
CSASNGDRDTGELFF
TGCAGTGCTAGTAACGGTGACAGGGACACCGGGGAGCTGTTTTTT